Here is one T cell receptor beta chain with its context. This sample was taken from a study of CD8 T cells in Susac syndrome. This CDR3 spans 16 amino acids. The V and J ends lost 0 bases and 0 bases respectively, with 12 bases between them. Germline V gives CDR1 GTSNPN, CDR2 SVGIG (reference sequence). A quantity of about 0.5 to 1 ug RNA underwent reverse transcription using random hexamers. immunoSEQ multiplex PCR amplified TCR beta CDR3 across 54 Vbeta, 13 Jbeta. MiXCR, applied by TCRdb to the immunoSEQ multiplex PCR reads, yields one record per CDR3 protein. Of approximately 150,000 distinct CDR3 sequences listed, 92% are singletons. Sequencing of TCR beta drew on CD8+ and CD4+ T cells from blood. Negative isolation was used for CD8+ and CD4+ T cells and FACS enrichment for TEMRA cells.

This sequence joins TRBV30 and TRBJ1-3; no clear D gene. The sequencing sample was made of CD4+ T cells from PBMCs. The TCR was taken from a human donor in good health. CDR3 nucleotide sequence: TGTGCCTGGAGTGTCGCAGTCAGCCACTCTGGAAACACCATATATTTT. This sequence encodes CAWSVAVSHSGNTIYF.